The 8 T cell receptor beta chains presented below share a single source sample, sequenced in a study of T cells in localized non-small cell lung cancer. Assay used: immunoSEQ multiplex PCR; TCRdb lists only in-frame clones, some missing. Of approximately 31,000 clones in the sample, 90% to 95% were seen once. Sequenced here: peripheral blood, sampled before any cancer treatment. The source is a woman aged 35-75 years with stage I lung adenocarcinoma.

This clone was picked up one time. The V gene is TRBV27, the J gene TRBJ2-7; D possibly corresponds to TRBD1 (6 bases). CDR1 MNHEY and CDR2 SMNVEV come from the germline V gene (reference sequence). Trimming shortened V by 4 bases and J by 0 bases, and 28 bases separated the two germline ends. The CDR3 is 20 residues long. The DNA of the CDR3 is TGTGCCAGCAGTTCCCCACCCGACCCGGGACATATTATTCTCTCCTACGAGCAGTACTTC. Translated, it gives CASSSPPDPGHIILSYEQYF.

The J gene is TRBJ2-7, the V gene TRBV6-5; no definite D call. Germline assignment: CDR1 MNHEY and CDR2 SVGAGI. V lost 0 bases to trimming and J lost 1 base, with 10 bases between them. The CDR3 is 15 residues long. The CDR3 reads CASSYSGRGSYEQYF. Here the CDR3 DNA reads TGTGCCAGCAGTTACTCAGGGCGCGGATCCTACGAGCAGTACTTC.

CDR3 sequence reads: CASSQDLATGVNQPQHF. In DNA form, the CDR3 reads TGCGCCAGCAGCCAAGATCTAGCGACAGGAGTAAATCAGCCCCAGCATTTT. V is TRBV4-3 and J is TRBJ1-5; weak D call: TRBD1 (6 bases). CDR1 is LGHNA, CDR2 YSLEER, per germline. Trimming pared 0 bases from V and 4 bases from J, leaving 16 bases between. The CDR3 spans 17 residues.

CDR3 sequence reads: CASSTQGRRNTEAFF. The CDR3 DNA sequence: TGTGCCAGCAGCACCCAGGGCAGGAGGAACACTGAAGCTTTCTTT. The chain has TRBV11-3 and TRBJ1-1, with TRBD1 as a possible D gene (5 bases). The ends were cut back, 5 bases at V and 1 base at J, with 14 bases in the middle. The CDR3 sequence is 15 residues long. Germline V gene sequence: CDR1 SGHNT, CDR2 YENEEA. Full variable domain (rest looked up from reference TRBV11-3 and TRBJ1-1): EAGVVQSPRYKIIEKKQPVAFWCNPISGHNTLYWYLQNLGQGPELLIRYENEEAVDDSQLPKDRFSAERLKGVDSTLKIQPAELGDSAVYLCASSTQGRRNTEAFFGQGTRLTVV.

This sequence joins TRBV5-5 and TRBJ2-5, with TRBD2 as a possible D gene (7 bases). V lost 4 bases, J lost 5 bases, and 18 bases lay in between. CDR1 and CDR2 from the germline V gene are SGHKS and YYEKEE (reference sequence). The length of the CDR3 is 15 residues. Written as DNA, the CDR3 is TGTGCCAGCAGCCTACCCCCCGGGGGGCTCGAGACCCAGTACTTC. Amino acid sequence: CASSLPPGGLETQYF.

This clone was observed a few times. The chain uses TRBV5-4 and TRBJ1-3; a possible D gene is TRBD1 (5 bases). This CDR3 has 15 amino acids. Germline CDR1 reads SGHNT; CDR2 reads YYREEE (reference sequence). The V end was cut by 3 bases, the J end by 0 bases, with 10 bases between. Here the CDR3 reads CASSSGQDSGNTIYF. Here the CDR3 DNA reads TGTGCCAGCAGCTCCGGACAAGACTCTGGAAACACCATATATTTT.

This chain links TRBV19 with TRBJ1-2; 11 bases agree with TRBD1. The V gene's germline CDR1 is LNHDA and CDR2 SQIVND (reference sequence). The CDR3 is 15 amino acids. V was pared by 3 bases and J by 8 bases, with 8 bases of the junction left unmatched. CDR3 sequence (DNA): TGTGCCAGTAGTATCCGGACAGGGGGCAGGGGAGGCTACACCTTC. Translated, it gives CASSIRTGGRGGYTF. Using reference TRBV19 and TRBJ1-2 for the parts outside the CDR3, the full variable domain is DGGITQSPKYLFRKEGQNVTLSCEQNLNHDAMYWYRQDPGQGLRLIYYSQIVNDFQKGDIAEGYSVSREKKESFPLTVTSAQKNPTAFYLCASSIRTGGRGGYTFGSGTRLTVV.

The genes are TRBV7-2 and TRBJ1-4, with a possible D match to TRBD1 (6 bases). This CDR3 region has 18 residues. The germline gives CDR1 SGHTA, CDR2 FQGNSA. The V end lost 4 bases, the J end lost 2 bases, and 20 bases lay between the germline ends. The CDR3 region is CASSSPGGAGETNEKLFF. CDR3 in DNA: TGTGCCAGCAGCTCCCCGGGTGGTGCAGGGGAGACTAATGAAAAACTGTTTTTT. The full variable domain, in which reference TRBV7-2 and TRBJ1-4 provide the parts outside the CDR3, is GAGVSQSPSNKVTEKGKDVELRCDPISGHTALYWYRQSLGQGLEFLIYFQGNSAPDKSGLPSDRFSAERTGGSVSTLTIQRTQQEDSAVYLCASSSPGGAGETNEKLFFGSGTQLSVL.